These 28 T cell receptor beta chains were all obtained from the same sample, sequenced in a study of CD8 T cells in Susac syndrome. After extraction with the RNeasy kit, about 0.45 to 1 ug of the RNA was reverse transcribed using random hexamers. TCRdb ran MiXCR on the immunoSEQ multiplex PCR reads and lists one entry per CDR3 protein. The sample contains more than 150,000 distinct CDR3 sequences, around 95% of which appear only once. The sample was CD4+ T cells from PBMCs. The source is a human donor with Susac syndrome.

This rearrangement joins TRBV5-1 to TRBJ2-5; D perhaps matches TRBD2 (5 bases). CDR1 and CDR2 (germline): SGHRS, YFSETQ. The CDR3 length is 14 residues. The ends were cut back, 3 bases at V and 4 bases at J, with 13 bases in the middle. The CDR3 region is CASSSGEERETQYF. CDR3 sequence (DNA): TGCGCCAGCAGCTCCGGGGAAGAGAGAGAGACCCAGTACTTC.

The chain couples TRBV7-2 to TRBJ1-6; D ambiguous. The V gene lost 5 bases and the J gene lost 16 bases, with 18 bases spanning the gap. The CDR3 is made up of 13 amino acids. Germline V lookup: CDR1 SGHTA, CDR2 FQGNSA. Here the CDR3 reads CASSTRHLIRLHF. The CDR3 DNA sequence: TGTGCCAGCAGCACTCGACACCTAATCAGGCTCCACTTT.

The V gene is TRBV9, the J gene TRBJ2-1, with 12 bases fitting TRBD1. The germline V gene has CDR1 SGDLS and CDR2 YYNGEE. This CDR3 spans 15 amino acids. V dropped 4 bases and J dropped 8; count of bases not matched to a gene: 7. DNA of the CDR3: TGTGCCAGCAGCTACCGGGACAGGGGGCAGGATGAGCAGTTCTTC. Protein: CASSYRDRGQDEQFF.

V is TRBV20-1 and J is TRBJ2-3; TRBD2 matches 10 bases. CDR1 and CDR2 from the germline V gene are DFQATT and SNEGSKA (reference sequence). This CDR3 is built from 15 residues. The J segment lost 3 bases and the V segment lost 6 bases, leaving 9 bases of the junction unmatched. The CDR3 nucleotides are TGCAGTGCCCCCAGGCCTAGCGGGGGAACAGATACGCAGTATTTT. Its protein product is CSAPRPSGGTDTQYF.

The chain couples TRBV19 to TRBJ2-3; 10 bases are shared with TRBD1. The CDR3 runs to 12 residues. The V gene's germline CDR1 is LNHDA and CDR2 SQIVND (reference sequence). The ends lost 9 bases at V and 7 bases at J; junction bases unmatched: 4. This CDR3 reads CASGTGDNTQYF. CDR3 DNA: TGTGCCAGCGGGACAGGGGACAATACGCAGTATTTT.

The chain employs TRBV19 and TRBJ1-2, with D hard to call. The CDR3 covers 11 residues. Trimming stripped 7 bases from V and 4 bases from J, with 7 bases between. Germline CDR1 and CDR2: LNHDA and SQIVND (reference sequence). CDR3 nucleotide sequence: TGTGCCAGTATGGACTCCTATGGCTACACCTTC. It specifies CASMDSYGYTF. The full variable domain, completed using reference TRBV19 and TRBJ1-2, is DGGITQSPKYLFRKEGQNVTLSCEQNLNHDAMYWYRQDPGQGLRLIYYSQIVNDFQKGDIAEGYSVSREKKESFPLTVTSAQKNPTAFYLCASMDSYGYTFGSGTRLTVV.

The chain joins TRBV15 to TRBJ1-2; D uncertain. Germline lookup yields CDR1 LNHNV and CDR2 YYDKDF (reference sequence). Trimming took off 3 bases at V and 5 bases at J, with 7 bases between the two ends. CDR3 length equals 12 residues. The CDR3 loop is CATSRGGYGYTF. CDR3 bases: TGTGCCACCAGCAGGGGCGGTTATGGCTACACCTTC. Filled out from reference TRBV15 and TRBJ1-2, the complete variable domain reads DAMVIQNPRYQVTQFGKPVTLSCSQTLNHNVMYWYQQKSSQAPKLLFHYYDKDFNNEADTPDNFQSRRPNTSFCFLDIRSPGLGDTAMYLCATSRGGYGYTFGSGTRLTVV.

J is TRBJ2-3 and V is TRBV19; D is unclear. This CDR3 contains 11 residues. V shed 8 bases and J shed 6 bases, with 9 bases lying between them. The germline gives CDR1 LNHDA, CDR2 SQIVND (reference sequence). This chain's CDR3 is CASSGVDTQYF. CDR3 nucleotides: TGTGCCAGTTCAGGTGTGGATACGCAGTATTTT. Together with reference TRBV19 and TRBJ2-3, the CDR3 gives the full variable domain: DGGITQSPKYLFRKEGQNVTLSCEQNLNHDAMYWYRQDPGQGLRLIYYSQIVNDFQKGDIAEGYSVSREKKESFPLTVTSAQKNPTAFYLCASSGVDTQYFGPGTRLTVL.

The chain employs TRBV27 and TRBJ2-7; 7 nucleotides agree with TRBD1. Germline CDR1 is MNHEY and CDR2 is SMNVEV (reference sequence). The length of the CDR3 is 12 residues. V trimming: 5 bases; J trimming: 5 bases; junction bases outside the gene matches: 3. The chain's CDR3 is CASSTQGNEQYF. CDR3 in DNA: TGTGCCAGCAGTACACAGGGGAACGAGCAGTACTTC.

The chain carries TRBV20-1 and TRBJ1-6; tentative D call: TRBD1 (5 bases). The length of the CDR3 is 14 residues. Germline V CDR1 and CDR2: DFQATT, SNEGSKA (reference sequence). Deletions cut 4 bases from V and 7 bases from J, with 14 bases between. In DNA form, the CDR3 reads TGCAGTGCTACACTGGGACTTGGGAATTCACCCCTCCACTTT. Its protein product is CSATLGLGNSPLHF.

This sequence joins TRBV9 and TRBJ2-1; D is ambiguous. The length of the CDR3 is 13 residues. V was trimmed by 3 bases and J by 8 bases, leaving 12 bases between them. Germline CDR1 reads SGDLS; CDR2 reads YYNGEE. The CDR3, as DNA: TGTGCCAGCAGCGGGTTCATTAAGGATGAGCAGTTCTTC. Translation gives CASSGFIKDEQFF.

This clonotype has just one count. This sequence joins TRBV15 and TRBJ1-3, with TRBD1 as a possible D gene (6 bases). CDR3 size: 14 residues. The V end lost 5 bases, the J end lost 7 bases, and 15 bases lay between the germline ends. CDR1 is LNHNV, CDR2 YYDKDF, per germline (reference sequence). The CDR3 spells CATSHRGTPNTIYF. In nucleotides, the CDR3 is TGTGCCACCAGCCATAGAGGGACACCCAACACCATATATTTT.

The chain carries TRBV5-1 and TRBJ2-5; 7 bases map to TRBD1. The CDR3 length is 15 residues. V was pared by 3 bases and J by 3 bases, with 8 bases of the junction left unmatched. Germline V gene sequence: CDR1 SGHRS, CDR2 YFSETQ. The CDR3 bases are TGCGCCAGCAGCTATAAAGTTGGGACAGAAGAGACCCAGTACTTC. Its translation is CASSYKVGTEETQYF.

The V call is TRBV2, the J call TRBJ1-1, with 10 bases matching TRBD1. The CDR3 has 14 amino acids. Germline assignment: CDR1 SNHLY and CDR2 FYNNEI. Losses at the gene ends were 3 bases for V and 10 bases for J; bases not matched to a gene: 8. CDR3 loop: CASSEAGQGIRAFF. The CDR3 DNA reads as TGTGCCAGCAGTGAGGCGGGACAGGGGATCAGAGCTTTCTTT.

This chain connects TRBV29-1 to TRBJ2-5; D might be TRBD2 (6 bases). Germline CDR1 reads SQVTM; CDR2 reads ANQGSEA. The CDR3 spans 12 residues. The V end lost 6 bases, the J end lost 2 bases, and 10 bases lay between the germline ends. The CDR3 DNA reads as TGCAGCGTCGGGACTCCTCAAGAGACCCAGTACTTC. This gives the protein CSVGTPQETQYF.

V usage is TRBV29-1 and J usage is TRBJ1-2; a weak D match, TRBD1 (5 bases). The germline V and J ends were trimmed by 3 bases and 3 bases, with 11 bases remaining between them. Germline loops: CDR1 SQVTM, CDR2 ANQGSEA. CDR3 length: 13 amino acids. This CDR3 reads CSVEGGIHYGYTF. The CDR3 region has the DNA TGCAGCGTTGAGGGGGGAATACACTATGGCTACACCTTC. The variable domain in full, with the rest retrieved from reference TRBV29-1 and TRBJ1-2, is SAVISQKPSRDICQRGTSLTIQCQVDSQVTMMFWYRQQPGQSLTLIATANQGSEATYESGFVIDKFPISRPNLTFSTLTVSNMSPEDSSIYLCSVEGGIHYGYTFGSGTRLTVV.

The rearrangement joins TRBV5-1 to TRBJ2-3; 9 nucleotides line up with TRBD2. The CDR3 length is 15 residues. Germline loops: CDR1 SGHRS, CDR2 YFSETQ. V gave up 5 bases and J gave up 1 base; unmatched junction bases: 5. CDR3 nucleotide sequence: TGCGCCAGCAGTTTAGCGGGGGCTGGCACAGATACGCAGTATTTT. It translates to CASSLAGAGTDTQYF.

The rearrangement links TRBV3-1 to TRBJ2-5; D gene ambiguous. The V and J ends lost 4 bases and 2 bases respectively, with 8 bases between them. The CDR3 length is 13 residues. Germline V gene lookup returns CDR1 LGHDT and CDR2 YNNKEL (reference sequence). This chain's CDR3 is CASSREKQETQYF. In DNA form, the CDR3 reads TGTGCCAGCAGCCGGGAAAAACAAGAGACCCAGTACTTC.

The chain is built from TRBV29-1 and TRBJ2-7, with D unresolved. Germline V gene sequence: CDR1 SQVTM, CDR2 ANQGSEA. This CDR3 is 11 amino acids long. Trimming took off 7 bases at V and 1 base at J, with 8 bases between the two ends. In DNA, the CDR3 is TGCAGCGCTTCTGTATCCTACGAGCAGTACTTC. Translation: CSASVSYEQYF.

This clonotype was recorded only once. J is TRBJ1-5 and V is TRBV20-1; D is unclear. Germline V gene data show CDR1 as DFQATT and CDR2 as SNEGSKA (reference sequence). This CDR3 spans 14 amino acids. V lost 0 bases, J lost 6 bases, and 12 bases lay in between. CDR3 sequence: CSAREDGRGQPQHF. The CDR3 nucleotides are TGCAGTGCTAGAGAGGATGGAAGAGGTCAGCCCCAGCATTTT.

This chain uses TRBV29-1 with TRBJ1-2, with D unclear. Trimming removed 0 bases from V and 7 bases from J, with 6 bases in between. This CDR3 is 11 amino acids long. Germline-derived CDR1 and CDR2 are SQVTM and ANQGSEA. CDR3 sequence reads: CSVEEAGGYTF. In DNA form, the CDR3 reads TGCAGCGTTGAAGAAGCGGGTGGCTACACCTTC.

The genes are TRBV3-1 and TRBJ2-1; no clear D. The CDR3 runs to 14 residues. The germline gives CDR1 LGHDT, CDR2 YNNKEL (reference sequence). The ends were cut back, 1 base at V and 6 bases at J, with 10 bases in the middle. The CDR3 DNA reads as TGTGCCAGCAGCCAAGTTGCTACCCTCAATGAGCAGTTCTTC. Protein product: CASSQVATLNEQFF.

CDR3 in amino acids: CSANTLEGAGYEQYF. The CDR3 DNA sequence: TGCAGTGCCAATACCCTAGAGGGGGCGGGCTACGAGCAGTACTTC. The chain carries TRBV20-1 and TRBJ2-7, with TRBD1 matching 7 bases. Germline V CDR1 and CDR2: DFQATT, SNEGSKA (reference sequence). With 6 bases clipped from V and 3 bases from J, the junction kept 14 bases outside the gene matches. CDR3 length: 15 residues.

V is TRBV15 and J is TRBJ1-6, with 8 bases fitting TRBD1. J gave up 9 bases and V 3 bases, and 7 bases lay outside the gene matches. CDR1 LNHNV and CDR2 YYDKDF come from the germline V gene (reference sequence). The CDR3 is 15 residues long. Here the CDR3 reads CATSSLGQAGSPLHF. For the CDR3, the DNA is TGTGCCACCAGCAGTTTGGGACAGGCGGGTTCACCCCTCCACTTT.

CDR3: CATSRDTGTAYEQYF. The CDR3, as DNA: TGTGCCACCAGCAGAGATACCGGGACAGCCTACGAGCAGTACTTC. This chain links TRBV15 with TRBJ2-7; 7 bases fit TRBD1. Germline loops: CDR1 LNHNV, CDR2 YYDKDF (reference sequence). The CDR3 consists of 15 residues. Trimming removed 0 bases from V and 2 bases from J; junction bases left unmatched: 4. The full variable domain, completed using reference TRBV15 and TRBJ2-7, is DAMVIQNPRYQVTQFGKPVTLSCSQTLNHNVMYWYQQKSSQAPKLLFHYYDKDFNNEADTPDNFQSRRPNTSFCFLDIRSPGLGDTAMYLCATSRDTGTAYEQYFGPGTRLTVT.

The V and J genes are TRBV29-1 and TRBJ2-3; TRBD1 matches 7 bases. The CDR3 length is 13 residues. V lost 4 bases to trimming and J lost 0 bases; unmatched junction nucleotides: 1. Germline CDR1 SQVTM, CDR2 ANQGSEA. The CDR3 loop is CSVVGQSTDTQYF. The CDR3 nucleotides are TGCAGCGTTGTGGGACAGAGCACAGATACGCAGTATTTT.

The chain has TRBV7-8 and TRBJ2-5, with 8 nucleotides matching TRBD2. V shed 1 base, J shed 5 bases, and the junction held 3 bases outside the gene matches. Germline V gene data show CDR1 as SGHVS and CDR2 as FQNEAQ. The CDR3 extends over 14 amino acids. This CDR3 is CASSLGLATETQYF. The CDR3 bases are TGTGCCAGCAGCTTAGGACTAGCGACTGAGACCCAGTACTTC.

This sequence joins TRBV29-1 and TRBJ2-5; D unresolved. The germline CDR1 and CDR2 sequences are SQVTM and ANQGSEA. V gave up 5 bases and J gave up 5 bases, with 18 bases separating them. The CDR3 is 14 residues long. The CDR3 region has the DNA TGCAGCGTTTCCGGGCACCGAAGATGGGAGACCCAGTACTTC. Residues: CSVSGHRRWETQYF.